This TCR beta chain was obtained from a study of CD8+ T cells in alopecia areata. As for the study in general: Tofacitinib exposure lasted 6 to 18 months, followed by 6 months off drug.

The treatment denotes: oral pan-JAK inhibitor, 5-10 mg twice daily. In alopecia areata patients, both lesional scalp punch biopsies and peripheral blood were collected. The sorting of PBMCs gave CD4+ and CD8+ T cells. The CDR3 covers 15 residues. Per germline, CDR1 SGHTA and CDR2 FQGNSA. V was clipped by 5 bases and J by 5 bases, with 18 bases between them. Notes on the study in general: While tofacitinib was given, many expanded lesional clones persisted in scalp and blood.

After isolation, RNA underwent reverse transcription to generate cDNA as the sequencing template. The table came from immunoSEQ multiplex PCR; TCRdb's copy has only in-frame clones and leaves some out. In the table there are more than 200,000 clones, around 65% of which are singletons. On this clone itself: As yet, its antigen is unknown.

The sequences come from CD4+ T cells sorted from blood, collected at week 44, from a patient treated with tofacitinib. V is TRBV7-2 and J is TRBJ2-5; possibly TRBD1 for D (6 bases). This receptor was obtained from a human donor with alopecia areata. In DNA, the CDR3 is TGTGCCAGCAGCCCACGCCAGGGGACACGGGAGACCCAGTACTTC. It yields the protein CASSPRQGTRETQYF.